This is a list of T cell receptor beta chains from one sample in a study of post-analysis software for immune sequencing data. One entry per CDR3 protein, called by TCRdb with MiXCR from the PCR reads. The sample includes some 800,000 distinct CDR3 sequences, about 45% of them seen just once. The sample taken for sequencing was blood. The receptor set was obtained from a girl between 5 and 17 years old with multiple sclerosis. Both conserved end residues are part of each CDR3. D genes are given only for firm matches. Not every row has a clone size; where given, it reads once, few, many or a size class.

TRBV27	TRBJ1-2	-	-	CASSLNYATNYYGYTF	TGTGCCAGCAGTTTAAATTACGCGACAAACTACTATGGCTACACCTTC
TRBV3-1	TRBJ1-2	-	-	CASSQGEGGYGYTF	TGTGCCAGCAGCCAAGGTGAAGGGGGATATGGCTACACCTTC
TRBV27	TRBJ2-5	TRBD2	-	CASSLLAGGSPETQYF	TGTGCCAGCAGTTTACTAGCGGGAGGGTCGCCGGAGACCCAGTACTTC
TRBV5-1	TRBJ2-5	TRBD1	-	CASSLAPTGGVAGQETQYF	TGCGCCAGCAGCTTGGCCCCCACAGGGGGCGTCGCAGGACAAGAGACCCAGTACTTC
TRBV20-1	TRBJ2-7	-	few	CSAREVYSAHEQYF	TGCAGTGCTAGAGAGGTTTACTCCGCCCACGAGCAGTACTTC
TRBV12-3/TRBV12-4	TRBJ1-2	TRBD1	many	CASSLTGNYGYTF	TGTGCCAGCAGCCTGACAGGGAACTATGGCTACACCTTC
TRBV7-9	TRBJ2-7	TRBD1	-	CASSPARTGKYEQYF	TGTGCCAGCAGCCCCGCTCGGACAGGAAAGTACGAGCAGTACTTC
TRBV27	TRBJ1-1	-	once	CASSLDTRGRNTEAFF	TGTGCCAGCAGTTTAGACACAAGGGGGAGAAACACTGAAGCTTTCTTT
TRBV21-1	TRBJ2-5	-	-	CASSKAEGPKQETQYF	TGTGCCAGCAGCAAAGCTGAGGGGCCGAAACAAGAGACCCAGTACTTC
TRBV28	TRBJ2-4	-	-	CATGGILAKNIQYF	TGTGCCACAGGCGGTATACTAGCCAAAAACATTCAGTACTTC
TRBV7-2	TRBJ2-1	-	-	CASSLYPGRVDEQFF	TGTGCCAGCAGCTTATATCCGGGTCGAGTGGATGAGCAGTTCTTC
TRBV29-1	TRBJ2-7	-	-	CSVYSDVGPYEQYF	TGCAGCGTTTATTCCGACGTGGGGCCCTACGAGCAGTACTTC
TRBV2	TRBJ1-2	-	few	CASSVGGYTF	TGTGCCAGCAGTGTGGGCGGCTACACCTTC
TRBV7-2	TRBJ2-3	TRBD2	-	CASSASQTSGRANRADTQYF	TGTGCCAGCAGCGCGAGCCAGACTAGCGGGAGGGCCAACAGGGCAGATACGCAGTATTTT
TRBV5-1	TRBJ2-2	-	once	CASSFTLAGHTGELFF	TGCGCCAGCAGCTTTACTCTAGCCGGCCACACCGGGGAGCTGTTTTTT
TRBV5-1	TRBJ2-1	-	-	CASSFLYGDNEQFF	TGCGCCAGCAGCTTCCTTTACGGTGACAATGAGCAGTTCTTC
TRBV12-5	TRBJ1-1	-	-	CASGPGPWDTEAFF	TGTGCTAGTGGACCGGGCCCCTGGGACACTGAAGCTTTCTTT
TRBV4-3	TRBJ2-7	-	-	CASSHLPGETYEQYF	TGCGCCAGCAGCCACCTCCCCGGTGAGACCTACGAGCAGTACTTC
TRBV5-6	TRBJ2-5	TRBD2	few	CASSPMGGLETQYF	TGTGCCAGCAGCCCAATGGGGGGGTTGGAGACCCAGTACTTC
TRBV19	TRBJ1-1	-	-	CASSPRGGKNTEAFF	TGTGCCAGTAGCCCTCGCGGCGGAAAGAACACTGAAGCTTTCTTT
TRBV15	TRBJ2-7	-	few	CATSGRERQYF	TGTGCCACCAGCGGGAGAGAAAGGCAGTACTTC
TRBV13	TRBJ1-4	-	-	CASSLVGEEKLFF	TGTGCCAGCAGCTTAGTAGGGGAGGAAAAACTGTTTTTT
TRBV20-1	TRBJ2-1	-	few	CSARQTYNEQFF	TGCAGTGCTAGACAGACCTACAATGAGCAGTTCTTC
TRBV15	TRBJ1-3	-	-	CATSRDSGANTIYF	TGTGCCACCAGCAGAGATTCAGGGGCAAACACCATATATTTT
TRBV29-1	TRBJ2-5	TRBD1	few	CSVEVQGGLFGETQYF	TGCAGCGTTGAGGTACAGGGGGGTCTTTTCGGAGAGACCCAGTACTTC
TRBV10-3	TRBJ2-5	-	-	CAISSGTGAKEQYF	TGTGCCATCAGCTCCGGGACTGGTGCGAAGGAGCAGTACTTC
TRBV6-5	TRBJ2-1	-	once	CAGSYNGLTYNEQFF	TGTGCCGGCAGTTACAATGGGCTCACCTACAATGAGCAGTTCTTC